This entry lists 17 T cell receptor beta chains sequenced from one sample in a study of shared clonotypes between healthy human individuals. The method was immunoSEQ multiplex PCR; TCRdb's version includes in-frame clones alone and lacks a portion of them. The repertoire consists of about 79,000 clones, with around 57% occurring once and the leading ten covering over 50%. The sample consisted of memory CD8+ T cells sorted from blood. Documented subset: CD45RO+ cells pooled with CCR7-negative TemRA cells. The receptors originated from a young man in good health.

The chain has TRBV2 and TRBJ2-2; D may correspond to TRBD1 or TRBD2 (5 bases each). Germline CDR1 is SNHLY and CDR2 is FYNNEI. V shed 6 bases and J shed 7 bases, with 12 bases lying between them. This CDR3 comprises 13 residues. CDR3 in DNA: TGTGCCAGCAGGACCGGGGCGGTCGGGGAGCTGTTTTTT. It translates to CASRTGAVGELFF.

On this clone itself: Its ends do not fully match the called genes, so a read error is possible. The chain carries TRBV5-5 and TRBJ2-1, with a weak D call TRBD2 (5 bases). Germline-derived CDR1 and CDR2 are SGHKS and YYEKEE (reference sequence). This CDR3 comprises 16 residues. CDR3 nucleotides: TGCGCCAGCAGCCAAGGTGTAAGCGGTTCCTACAATGAGCAGTTCTTC. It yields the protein CASSQGVSGSYNEQFF.

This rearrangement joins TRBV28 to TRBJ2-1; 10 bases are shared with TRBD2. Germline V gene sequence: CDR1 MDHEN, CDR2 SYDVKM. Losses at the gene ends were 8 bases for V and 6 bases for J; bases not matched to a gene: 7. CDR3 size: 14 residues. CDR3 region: CASQSLAGFNEQFF. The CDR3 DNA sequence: TGTGCCAGCCAATCACTAGCGGGATTCAATGAGCAGTTCTTC.

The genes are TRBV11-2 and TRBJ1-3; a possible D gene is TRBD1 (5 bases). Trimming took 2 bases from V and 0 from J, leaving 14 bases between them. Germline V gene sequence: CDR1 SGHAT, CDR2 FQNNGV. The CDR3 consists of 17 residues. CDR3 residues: CASSLPRGSPSGNTIYF. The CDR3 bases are TGTGCCAGCAGCTTACCACGGGGGTCACCCTCTGGAAACACCATATATTTT.

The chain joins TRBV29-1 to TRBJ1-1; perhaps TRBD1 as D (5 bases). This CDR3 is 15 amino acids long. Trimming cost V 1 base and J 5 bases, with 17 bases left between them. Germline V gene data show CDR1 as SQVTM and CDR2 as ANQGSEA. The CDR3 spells CSVEAPPGGGTEAFF. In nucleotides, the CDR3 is TGCAGCGTTGAAGCCCCCCCCGGGGGAGGGACTGAAGCTTTCTTT.

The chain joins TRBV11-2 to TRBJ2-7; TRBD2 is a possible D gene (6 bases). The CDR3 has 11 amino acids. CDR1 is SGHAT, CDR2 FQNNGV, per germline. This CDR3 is CDPKGTYEQYF. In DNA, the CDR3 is TGTGACCCCAAGGGGACTTACGAGCAGTACTTC.

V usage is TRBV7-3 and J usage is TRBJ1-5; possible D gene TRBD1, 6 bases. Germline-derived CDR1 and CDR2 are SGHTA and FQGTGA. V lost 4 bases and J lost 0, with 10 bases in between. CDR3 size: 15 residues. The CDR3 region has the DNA TGTGCCAGCAGCTCTAAACAGGGTAGCAATCAGCCCCAGCATTTT. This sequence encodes CASSSKQGSNQPQHF.

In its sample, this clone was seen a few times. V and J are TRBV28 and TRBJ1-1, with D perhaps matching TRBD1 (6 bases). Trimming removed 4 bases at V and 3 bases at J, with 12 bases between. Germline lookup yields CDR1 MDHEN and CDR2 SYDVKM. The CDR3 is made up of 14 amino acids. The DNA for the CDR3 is TGTGCCAGCAGTTATACAGGGAGAGACACTGAAGCTTTCTTT. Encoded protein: CASSYTGRDTEAFF.

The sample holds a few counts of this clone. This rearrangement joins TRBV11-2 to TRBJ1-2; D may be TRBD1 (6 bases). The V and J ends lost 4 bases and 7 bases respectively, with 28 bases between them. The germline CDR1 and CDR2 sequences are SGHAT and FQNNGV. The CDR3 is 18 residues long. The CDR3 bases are TGTGCCAGCAGCTCGGGGATCGGGACAACGATTACCTCTGGTGGCTACACCTTC. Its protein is CASSSGIGTTITSGGYTF.

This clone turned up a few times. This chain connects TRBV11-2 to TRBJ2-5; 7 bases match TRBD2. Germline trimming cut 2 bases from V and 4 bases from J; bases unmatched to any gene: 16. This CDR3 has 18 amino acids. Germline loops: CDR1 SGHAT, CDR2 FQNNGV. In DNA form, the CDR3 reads TGTGCCAGCAGCTTATCGACCCTCAACAGCGGGACCAGAGAGACCCAGTACTTC. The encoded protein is CASSLSTLNSGTRETQYF.

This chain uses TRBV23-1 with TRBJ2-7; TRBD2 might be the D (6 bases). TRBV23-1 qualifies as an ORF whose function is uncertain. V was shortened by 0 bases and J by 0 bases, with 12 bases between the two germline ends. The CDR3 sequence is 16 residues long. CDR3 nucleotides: TGCGCCAGCAGTCAATCATGGCTAGCGTTCTCCTACGAGCAGTACTTC. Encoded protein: CASSQSWLAFSYEQYF.

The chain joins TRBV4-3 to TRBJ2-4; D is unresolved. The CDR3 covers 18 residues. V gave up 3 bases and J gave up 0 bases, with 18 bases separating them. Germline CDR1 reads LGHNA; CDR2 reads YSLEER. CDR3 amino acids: CASSQFPRTNLAKNIQYF. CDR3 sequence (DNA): TGCGCCAGCAGCCAGTTCCCGCGGACCAACCTAGCCAAAAACATTCAGTACTTC.

The DNA of the CDR3 is TGTGCCAGCAGTTTAAGTAAGACCGGGGAGCTGTTTTTT. Encoded protein: CASSLSKTGELFF. The rearrangement joins TRBV27 to TRBJ2-2; no reliable D call. The CDR3 has 13 amino acids. Germline CDR1 and CDR2: MNHEY and SMNVEV (reference sequence). Trimming took 2 bases from V and 5 from J, leaving 6 bases between them.

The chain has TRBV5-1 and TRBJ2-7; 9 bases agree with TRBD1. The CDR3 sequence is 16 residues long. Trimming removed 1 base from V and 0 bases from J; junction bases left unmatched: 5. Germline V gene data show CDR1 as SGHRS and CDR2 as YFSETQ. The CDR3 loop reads CASSLKQGAVSYEQYF. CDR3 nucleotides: TGCGCCAGCAGCTTGAAACAGGGGGCGGTCTCCTACGAGCAGTACTTC.

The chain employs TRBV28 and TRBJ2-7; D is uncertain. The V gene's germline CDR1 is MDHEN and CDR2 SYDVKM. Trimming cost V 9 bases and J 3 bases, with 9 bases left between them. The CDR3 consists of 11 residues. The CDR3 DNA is TGTGCCAGTGCGTGGTTCTACGAGCAGTACTTC. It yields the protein CASAWFYEQYF.

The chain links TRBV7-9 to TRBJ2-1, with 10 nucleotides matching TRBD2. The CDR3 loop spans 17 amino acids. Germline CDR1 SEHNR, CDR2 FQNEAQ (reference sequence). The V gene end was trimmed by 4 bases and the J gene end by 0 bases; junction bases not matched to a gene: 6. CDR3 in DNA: TGTGCCAGCAGCTCCCTAGCGGGAGTGGGCTCCTACAATGAGCAGTTCTTC. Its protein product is CASSSLAGVGSYNEQFF.

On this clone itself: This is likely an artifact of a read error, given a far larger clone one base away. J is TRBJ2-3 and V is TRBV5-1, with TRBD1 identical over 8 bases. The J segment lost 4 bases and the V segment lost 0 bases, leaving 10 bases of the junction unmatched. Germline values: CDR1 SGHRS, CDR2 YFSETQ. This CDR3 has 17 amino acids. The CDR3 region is CASSLARGRGRADTQYF. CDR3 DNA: TGCGCCAGCAGCTTGGCGAGGGGCAGGGGGCGGGCAGATACGCAGTATTTT.